Presented here are 32 T cell receptor beta chains from one specimen sequenced in a study of T cell changes during pregnancy in multiple sclerosis. Sequencing was performed with immunoSEQ multiplex PCR; in TCRdb, only in-frame clones are kept and a portion is missing. This sample yields approximately 63,000 clones, of which approximately 92% are seen a single time; around 2% belongs to the top ten. Sample: peripheral blood, taken in the third trimester of pregnancy. These receptor sequences come from a female donor in good health, enrolled as a control in a pregnancy study.

The V gene is TRBV11-3, the J gene TRBJ2-1, with D tentatively TRBD2 (5 bases). Per germline, CDR1 SGHNT and CDR2 YENEEA. V shed 5 bases and J shed 7 bases, with 21 bases lying between them. This CDR3 spans 16 amino acids. DNA of the CDR3: TGTGCCAGCAGCCATACCAATTACCCCGGCGGGAATGAGCAGTTCTTC. Residues: CASSHTNYPGGNEQFF.

The chain has TRBV4-1 and TRBJ2-1, with 7 positions matching TRBD2. Germline CDR1 MGHRA, CDR2 YSYEKL. Germline trimming cut 1 base from V and 8 bases from J; bases unmatched to any gene: 11. This CDR3 region has 16 residues. As DNA, the CDR3 is TGCGCCAGCAGCCAAGGGGGTCCAGGACGGGGGGATGAGCAGTTCTTC. This codes for CASSQGGPGRGDEQFF.

The CDR3 protein is CAWNRGQSSGNTIYF. The CDR3, as DNA: TGTGCCTGGAACCGGGGACAGAGCTCTGGAAACACCATATATTTT. The chain employs TRBV30 and TRBJ1-3; 7 nucleotides align to TRBD1. CDR1 is GTSNPN, CDR2 SVGIG, per germline (reference sequence). V gave up 4 bases and J gave up 0 bases; unmatched junction bases: 6. The CDR3 totals 15 residues.

As for this clone: Being one base from a much bigger clone, this may be a read error. V is TRBV7-3 and J is TRBJ2-7; 9 nucleotides line up with TRBD1. Germline loops: CDR1 SGHTA, CDR2 FQGTGA. The CDR3 has 15 amino acids. V was clipped by 0 bases and J by 2 bases; unmatched bases: 2. CDR3 DNA: TGTGCCAGCAGCTTAACCGGGACAGGGACCTACGAGCAGTACTTC. Its translation: CASSLTGTGTYEQYF. The variable domain in full, completed from reference TRBV7-3 and TRBJ2-7, reads GAGVSQTPSNKVTEKGKYVELRCDPISGHTALYWYRQSLGQGPEFLIYFQGTGAADDSGLPNDRFFAVRPEGSVSTLKIQRTERGDSAVYLCASSLTGTGTYEQYFGPGTRLTVT.

CDR3: CASSARTGPGANVLTF. In DNA form, the CDR3 reads TGTGCCAGCAGTGCACGGACAGGGCCCGGGGCCAACGTCCTGACTTTC. This rearrangement joins TRBV27 to TRBJ2-6; 8 nucleotides agree with TRBD1. Germline V gene lookup returns CDR1 MNHEY and CDR2 SMNVEV (reference sequence). The CDR3 totals 16 residues. Trimming removed 5 bases from V and 4 bases from J; junction bases left unmatched: 7.

CDR3 protein: CASGLTQRGREKLFF. The CDR3 nucleotides read TGTGCTAGTGGTTTGACCCAACGGGGGAGGGAAAAACTGTTTTTT. This chain joins TRBV12-5 and TRBJ1-4; tentatively, D is TRBD1 (5 bases). This CDR3 spans 15 amino acids. Germline V CDR1 and CDR2: LGHNT, FRNRAP. V was trimmed by 2 bases and J by 8 bases, leaving 15 bases between them. Complete variable domain (other parts from reference TRBV12-5 and TRBJ1-4): DARVTQTPRHKVTEMGQEVTMRCQPILGHNTVFWYRQTMMQGLELLAYFRNRAPLDDSGMPKDRFSAEMPDATLATLKIQPSEPRDSAVYFCASGLTQRGREKLFFGSGTQLSVL.

The chain joins TRBV9 to TRBJ1-6, with D hard to call. Trimming pared 0 bases from V and 7 bases from J, leaving 5 bases between. The CDR3 is 13 residues long. The germline V gene encodes CDR1 SGDLS and CDR2 YYNGEE. The CDR3 sequence: CASSVASNSPLHF. In DNA form, the CDR3 reads TGTGCCAGCAGCGTAGCGTCGAATTCACCCCTCCACTTT. The full variable domain, in which reference TRBV9 and TRBJ1-6 provide the parts outside the CDR3, is DSGVTQTPKHLITATGQRVTLRCSPRSGDLSVYWYQQSLDQGLQFLIQYYNGEERAKGNILERFSAQQFPDLHSELNLSSLELGDSALYFCASSVASNSPLHFGNGTRLTVT.

The chain uses TRBV7-2 and TRBJ2-3; 7 bases are shared with TRBD1. J lost 3 bases, V lost 6 bases, and 6 bases had no gene match. CDR3 length: 14 residues. Germline-derived CDR1 and CDR2 are SGHTA and FQGNSA. The CDR3 nucleotides read TGTGCCAGCAGATACGGGGACAGAACAGATACGCAGTATTTT. Encoded protein: CASRYGDRTDTQYF.

The chain carries TRBV6-5 and TRBJ1-2; tentative D call: TRBD1 (5 bases). Trimming stripped 4 bases from V and 7 bases from J, with 13 bases between. The germline CDR1 and CDR2 sequences are MNHEY and SVGAGI. This CDR3 contains 13 residues. The CDR3 reads CASSFGQGFGYTF. CDR3 DNA: TGTGCCAGCAGTTTTGGGCAGGGTTTTGGCTACACCTTC.

This chain uses TRBV5-8 with TRBJ1-1; no clear D. Germline CDR1 and CDR2: SGHTS and YDEGEE. This CDR3 comprises 18 residues. Trimming cost V 4 bases and J 1 base, with 23 bases left between them. CDR3 region: CASSASIGRHGSNTEAFF. The CDR3 DNA is TGTGCCAGCAGCGCCTCCATAGGCCGACATGGGTCGAACACTGAAGCTTTCTTT.

The rearrangement links TRBV28 to TRBJ2-3, with 7 bases identical to TRBD2. This CDR3 contains 15 residues. Germline V gene data show CDR1 as MDHEN and CDR2 as SYDVKM. V shed 3 bases and J 6 bases; nucleotides not matched to a gene: 9. This chain's CDR3 is CASSLTGGLIDTQYF. The CDR3 DNA reads as TGTGCCAGCAGTTTGACGGGGGGTCTCATCGATACGCAGTATTTT. The variable domain in full, with the rest retrieved from reference TRBV28 and TRBJ2-3, is DVKVTQSSRYLVKRTGEKVFLECVQDMDHENMFWYRQDPGLGLRLIYFSYDVKMKEKGDIPEGYSVSREKKERFSLILESASTNQTSMYLCASSLTGGLIDTQYFGPGTRLTVL.

This chain connects TRBV7-8 to TRBJ2-1, with D unresolved. The CDR3 consists of 13 residues. Germline CDR1 SGHVS, CDR2 FQNEAQ. The germline V and J ends were trimmed by 6 bases and 0 bases, with 6 bases remaining between them. CDR3 loop: CASRESSYNEQFF. The CDR3 DNA reads TGTGCCAGCAGGGAGAGCTCCTACAATGAGCAGTTCTTC.

V and J are TRBV29-1 and TRBJ2-3; 9 bases are shared with TRBD2. With V trimmed by 5 bases and J by 5 bases, 8 bases remained unmatched. Germline-derived CDR1 and CDR2 are SQVTM and ANQGSEA. The CDR3 extends over 14 amino acids. CDR3 amino acids: CSVRRAGGQDTQYF. CDR3 nucleotides: TGCAGCGTTCGACGCGCGGGAGGGCAAGATACGCAGTATTTT.

The count of this clone is one. The chain employs TRBV7-9 and TRBJ2-3; possible D gene TRBD2, 5 bases. CDR1 SEHNR and CDR2 FQNEAQ come from the germline V gene (reference sequence). V lost 6 bases, J lost 2 bases, and 15 bases lay in between. The length of the CDR3 is 15 residues. CDR3 residues: CASSRTGGYTDTQYF. The CDR3 DNA sequence: TGTGCCAGCAGTCGAACTGGCGGGTACACAGATACGCAGTATTTT.

CDR3 amino acids: CASSIRPSGGNNEQFF. The CDR3 DNA follows: TGTGCCAGCAGCATCAGGCCTAGCGGGGGTAACAATGAGCAGTTCTTC. The chain has TRBV7-2 and TRBJ2-1; 10 bases match TRBD2. CDR1 is SGHTA, CDR2 FQGNSA, per germline. Germline trimming cut 5 bases from V and 5 bases from J; bases unmatched to any gene: 9. The CDR3 runs 16 residues. The entire variable domain, with the rest obtained from reference TRBV7-2 and TRBJ2-1, is as follows: GAGVSQSPSNKVTEKGKDVELRCDPISGHTALYWYRQSLGQGLEFLIYFQGNSAPDKSGLPSDRFSAERTGGSVSTLTIQRTQQEDSAVYLCASSIRPSGGNNEQFFGPGTRLTVL.

V usage is TRBV5-6 and J usage is TRBJ1-2; D unresolved. The germline gives CDR1 SGHDT, CDR2 YYEEEE. The CDR3 consists of 12 residues. V was cut by 2 bases and J by 7 bases, with 9 bases left in between. CDR3 coding DNA: TGTGCCAGCAGCTTTGCTAGTGGTGGCTACACCTTC. Translation gives CASSFASGGYTF.

This rearrangement joins TRBV29-1 to TRBJ1-2; TRBD1 matches at 7 bases. The ends lost 1 base at V and 4 bases at J; junction bases unmatched: 12. Germline assignment: CDR1 SQVTM and CDR2 ANQGSEA. This CDR3 contains 16 residues. The chain's CDR3 is CSVEADRPSLGYGYTF. The CDR3 DNA reads as TGCAGCGTTGAAGCGGACAGGCCGAGTCTGGGCTATGGCTACACCTTC.

The rearrangement joins TRBV7-9 to TRBJ2-4, with unresolved D. The CDR3 is 11 residues long. Per germline, CDR1 SEHNR and CDR2 FQNEAQ (reference sequence). Trimming left V 3 bases short and J 7 bases short, with 4 bases between. As DNA, the CDR3 is TGTGCCAGCAGCTTCGGGAACATTCAGTACTTC. Residues: CASSFGNIQYF.

Only a few counts were recorded for this clone. The V gene is TRBV27, the J gene TRBJ1-5, with D maybe TRBD1 (6 bases). V was pared by 2 bases and J by 3 bases, with 8 bases between. CDR1 and CDR2 from the germline V gene are MNHEY and SMNVEV (reference sequence). The CDR3 contains 14 residues. The CDR3 protein is CASSLQGSNQPQHF. Written as DNA, the CDR3 is TGTGCCAGCAGTTTACAGGGGTCCAATCAGCCCCAGCATTTT.

The chain recombines TRBV2 with TRBJ2-5; 9 bases fit TRBD1. The CDR3 extends over 15 amino acids. CDR1 and CDR2 (germline): SNHLY, FYNNEI. Trimming at V came to 6 bases and at J to 3 bases, leaving 8 bases not matched to a gene. DNA for the CDR3: TGTGCCAGCAGCCCCACAGGGGGCGCAGAAGAGACCCAGTACTTC. Its protein product is CASSPTGGAEETQYF. Combining the CDR3 with reference TRBV2 and TRBJ2-5 gives the whole variable domain EPEVTQTPSHQVTQMGQEVILRCVPISNHLYFYWYRQILGQKVEFLVSFYNNEISEKSEIFDDQFSVERPDGSNFTLKIRSTKLEDSAMYFCASSPTGGAEETQYFGPGTRLLVL.

Only one count was recorded for this clone. In DNA, the CDR3 is TGCGCCAGCAGCCCTCTACCGGGACAGATACAAGAGACCCAGTACTTC. It specifies CASSPLPGQIQETQYF. The chain recombines TRBV5-1 with TRBJ2-5, with 7 positions matching TRBD1. Trimming cost V 4 bases and J 2 bases; bases outside gene matches: 11. Germline lookup yields CDR1 SGHRS and CDR2 YFSETQ. This CDR3 spans 16 amino acids.

This CDR3 reads CASSWGHEQFF. CDR3 coding DNA: TGTGCCAGTAGTTGGGGCCATGAGCAGTTCTTC. The chain has TRBV19 and TRBJ2-1, with D perhaps matching TRBD1 (5 bases). This CDR3 is built from 11 residues. Germline assignment: CDR1 LNHDA and CDR2 SQIVND (reference sequence). V was clipped by 5 bases and J by 8 bases, with 7 bases between them.

The sample holds a few counts of this clone. The rearrangement uses TRBV4-3 and TRBJ2-3, with D possibly matching TRBD2 (6 bases). V lost 1 base, J lost 6 bases, and 20 bases lay in between. Germline assignment: CDR1 LGHNA and CDR2 YSLEER. The CDR3 is 17 residues long. The CDR3 DNA reads as TGCGCCAGCAGCCAAGCCCCAGGCGGGAACGATCGGGATACGCAGTATTTT. Amino acids: CASSQAPGGNDRDTQYF.

This sequence joins TRBV28 and TRBJ2-7; D may be TRBD1 (6 bases). Trimming removed 5 bases from V and 7 bases from J, with 21 bases in between. Germline assignment: CDR1 MDHEN and CDR2 SYDVKM. There are 15 residues in the CDR3. CDR3 region: CASSLGARPVREQYF. In nucleotides, the CDR3 is TGTGCCAGCAGTCTGGGGGCCCGTCCCGTACGAGAGCAGTACTTC. Filled out from reference TRBV28 and TRBJ2-7, the complete variable domain reads DVKVTQSSRYLVKRTGEKVFLECVQDMDHENMFWYRQDPGLGLRLIYFSYDVKMKEKGDIPEGYSVSREKKERFSLILESASTNQTSMYLCASSLGARPVREQYFGPGTRLTVT.

In its sample, this clone was seen a few times. The rearrangement joins TRBV21-1 to TRBJ2-3; the table's TRBD1 call for D was not verified on the DNA. TRBV21-1 represents a pseudogene. The CDR3 runs 16 residues. CDR3 in DNA: TGTGCCAGCAGCAAAGGGAGGGGGCGCGACACAGATACGCAGTATTTT. Amino acid sequence: CASSKGRGRDTDTQYF.

This rearrangement joins TRBV18 to TRBJ2-1; D is possibly TRBD1 (5 bases). The CDR3 is 13 amino acids. Germline V lookup: CDR1 KGHSH, CDR2 LQKENI. Trimming cost V 6 bases and J 3 bases, with 9 bases left between them. CDR3 DNA sequence: TGTGCCAGCTCGCGTACAGGCTACAATGAGCAGTTCTTC. Protein product: CASSRTGYNEQFF. Full variable domain (outside the CDR3, taken from reference TRBV18 and TRBJ2-1): NAGVMQNPRHLVRRRGQEARLRCSPMKGHSHVYWYRQLPEEGLKFMVYLQKENIIDESGMPKERFSAEFPKEGPSILRIQQVVRGDSAAYFCASSRTGYNEQFFGPGTRLTVL.

This clone was seen only once. The V call is TRBV7-2, the J call TRBJ2-1, with TRBD2 matching over 10 bases. Looked up from germline, CDR1 is SGHTA and CDR2 is FQGNSA. This CDR3 contains 16 residues. The CDR3 DNA reads as TGTGCTACCTGGAGCGGGGGGGGATTCTCCTACAATGAGCAGTTCTTC. It encodes CATWSGGGFSYNEQFF.

V and J are TRBV5-1 and TRBJ1-1; D call uncertain. Germline V CDR1 and CDR2: SGHRS, YFSETQ. Trimming took 0 bases from V and 6 from J, leaving 12 bases between them. CDR3 length: 14 residues. CDR3 loop: CASSLELMTAEAFF. Written as DNA, the CDR3 is TGCGCCAGCAGCTTGGAACTAATGACGGCTGAAGCTTTCTTT.

This clone was seen once. This rearrangement joins TRBV14 to TRBJ2-1; the D gene is possibly TRBD1 (6 bases). V was shortened by 2 bases and J by 10 bases, with 18 bases between the two germline ends. Germline assignment: CDR1 SGHDN and CDR2 FVKESK. The CDR3 loop spans 15 amino acids. The DNA for the CDR3 is TGTGCCAGCAGCCAATGGGACACCTACTGGGGAGAGCAGTTCTTC. Translation gives CASSQWDTYWGEQFF.

This clone was observed once. The chain employs TRBV5-1 and TRBJ2-6; tentatively, D is TRBD2 (6 bases). V dropped 7 bases and J dropped 2 bases, with 16 bases sitting between them. The CDR3 contains 16 residues. Germline V lookup: CDR1 SGHRS, CDR2 YFSETQ. The CDR3 here is CASHGRSLPGANVLTF. Written as DNA, the CDR3 is TGCGCCAGCCACGGGAGAAGCCTCCCTGGGGCCAACGTCCTGACTTTC.

The chain has TRBV5-1 and TRBJ2-5, with 10 positions matching TRBD1. V was pared by 3 bases and J by 5 bases, with 4 bases of the junction left unmatched. There are 14 residues in the CDR3. Germline CDR1 and CDR2: SGHRS and YFSETQ. CDR3 loop: CASSWGGQGETQYF. In nucleotides, the CDR3 is TGCGCCAGCAGCTGGGGGGGACAGGGGGAGACCCAGTACTTC. The whole variable domain, remainder taken from reference TRBV5-1 and TRBJ2-5, is KAGVTQTPRYLIKTRGQQVTLSCSPISGHRSVSWYQQTPGQGLQFLFEYFSETQRNKGNFPGRFSGRQFSNSRSEMNVSTLELGDSALYLCASSWGGQGETQYFGPGTRLLVL.

This chain connects TRBV9 to TRBJ2-3, with 15 bases identical to TRBD2. The V gene's germline CDR1 is SGDLS and CDR2 YYNGEE. V trimming: 0 bases; J trimming: 5 bases; junction bases outside the gene matches: 7. The CDR3 totals 18 residues. The CDR3 spells CASSVALGLAGGEDTQYF. In nucleotides, the CDR3 is TGTGCCAGCAGCGTAGCTCTTGGACTAGCGGGAGGGGAAGATACGCAGTATTTT.